The 5 T cell receptor beta chains below all came from one sample that was sequenced in a study of cytomegalovirus exposure and HLA in healthy donors. Primers for the PCR totalled 60 Vbeta and 13 Jbeta. TCRdb's copy holds only in-frame clones and misses some; the assay was immunoSEQ multiplex PCR. The sample holds under 60,000 clones; 82% are singletons and the top ten take approximately 2.8%. Sequenced material: PBMCs. The origin of the receptors is a man aged 45 to 65 in good health and CMV-seronegative.

This clone was seen only a few times. The rearrangement joins TRBV6-4 to TRBJ2-1; TRBD2 is a possible D gene (6 bases). Germline CDR1 MRHNA, CDR2 SNTAGT. Trimming shortened V by 0 bases and J by 9 bases, and 12 bases separated the two germline ends. The CDR3 extends over 14 amino acids. The chain's CDR3 is CASSDSNGGSEQFF. CDR3 sequence (DNA): TGTGCCAGCAGTGACTCGAACGGGGGTAGTGAGCAGTTCTTC.

The gene calls are TRBV6-5 and TRBJ1-5; possibly TRBD1 for D (6 bases). V lost 5 bases and J lost 9, with 17 bases in between. This CDR3 comprises 14 residues. Germline CDR1 reads MNHEY; CDR2 reads SVGAGI. The CDR3 nucleotides are TGTGCCAGCAGTAACAAGGGGGTCTCGCTGCCCCAGCATTTT. Translation: CASSNKGVSLPQHF.

This chain links TRBV29-1 with TRBJ1-1; possible D gene TRBD1, 5 bases. This CDR3 contains 14 residues. The V gene's germline CDR1 is SQVTM and CDR2 ANQGSEA. V was trimmed by 5 bases and J by 5 bases, leaving 18 bases between them. CDR3 DNA: TGCAGCGTTCATTACCGGGGGGGTGGAACTGAAGCTTTCTTT. Residues: CSVHYRGGGTEAFF.

Here the CDR3 reads CASSMWTGGSITEAFF. Written as DNA, the CDR3 is TGTGCCAGTAGTATGTGGACAGGGGGAAGTATAACTGAAGCTTTCTTT. The J gene is TRBJ1-1, the V gene TRBV19, with TRBD1 matching over 10 bases. Losses at the gene ends were 3 bases for V and 5 bases for J; bases not matched to a gene: 9. Germline lookup yields CDR1 LNHDA and CDR2 SQIVND (reference sequence). The CDR3 is 16 amino acids.

The chain has TRBV28 and TRBJ2-1, with TRBD1 identical over 7 bases. V lost 5 bases, J lost 0 bases, and 7 bases stayed unmatched. The CDR3 covers 16 residues. Germline V gives CDR1 MDHEN, CDR2 SYDVKM. This CDR3 is CASSRTGQSSYNEQFF. CDR3 nucleotide sequence: TGTGCCAGCAGTAGGACGGGACAGAGCTCCTACAATGAGCAGTTCTTC.